The 4 T cell receptor beta chains below all came from one sample that was sequenced in a study of identifying expanded T cells in peripheral blood (dated by TCRdb to about 2019). The library was generated by the immunoSEQ multiplex PCR assay. The clones in this table, taken by TCRdb from immuneACCESS, are in-frame only. Not every clone is retained; where verified, under half of the shortfall comes from an unresolved V gene, and the cause of the rest is unknown. Across this sample there are roughly 100,000 clones, with approximately 88% seen only once. The top ten clones comprise 13% to 15% of the sample. Material: blood. The receptors originated from a person aged 18 to 75 in good health.

The genes are TRBV29-1 and TRBJ2-1, with 12 bases identical to TRBD2. The V gene end was trimmed by 4 bases and the J gene end by 7 bases; junction bases not matched to a gene: 11. The CDR3 contains 16 residues. Germline CDR1 SQVTM, CDR2 ANQGSEA. The CDR3: CSVASGRAQVRNEQFF. CDR3 DNA sequence: TGCAGCGTTGCTAGCGGGAGGGCCCAAGTCAGGAATGAGCAGTTCTTC.

In DNA, the CDR3 is TGTGCCAGCAGCCTCCCTCCCGGGAATCCATACGAGCAGTACTTC. This codes for CASSLPPGNPYEQYF. This chain joins TRBV6-5 and TRBJ2-7; D perhaps matches TRBD2 (5 bases). CDR1 and CDR2 from the germline V gene are MNHEY and SVGAGI. Trimming removed 6 bases from V and 4 bases from J, with 19 bases in between. The CDR3 has 15 amino acids.

The chain couples TRBV10-3 to TRBJ2-2; D call uncertain. Germline lookup yields CDR1 ENHRY and CDR2 SYGVKD. V shed 7 bases and J shed 1 base, with 10 bases lying between them. This CDR3 has 14 residues. As DNA, the CDR3 is TGTGCCATCAACGACGGGTGGAACACCGGGGAGCTGTTTTTT. It encodes CAINDGWNTGELFF.

The chain joins TRBV6-1 to TRBJ2-1, with 8 bases lining up with TRBD2. V was clipped by 8 bases and J by 12 bases; unmatched bases: 15. Germline V gene sequence: CDR1 MNHNS, CDR2 SASEGT. There are 14 residues in the CDR3. The CDR3: CASGPGAGGLGQFF. The CDR3 nucleotides read TGTGCCAGCGGCCCAGGGGCGGGAGGCCTTGGGCAGTTCTTC.